These 26 T cell receptor beta chains were all obtained from the same sample, sequenced in a study of Tregs in tolerant kidney transplant recipients. Some clones are missing from TCRdb's copy, which holds only in-frame ones; the method was immunoSEQ multiplex PCR. Its table records about 30,000 clones. Sequences were derived from CD8+ T cells from blood, sampled before the transplant. Receptor source: a human donor who received a combined kidney and bone marrow transplant.

Concerning this clone: The read ends 3 residues shy of where the CDR3 ends; the end is completed using the germline J gene. V usage is TRBV19 and J usage is TRBJ1-2; 7 bases align to TRBD1. V gave up 3 bases and J gave up 3 bases; unmatched junction bases: 10. Germline V gives CDR1 LNHDA, CDR2 SQIVND (reference sequence). The CDR3 loop spans 16 amino acids. The sequenced part of the CDR3 DNA is TGTGCCAGTAGTATCAGTCGACAGGGAATATACTATGGC. Protein sequence: CASSISRQGIYYG. The complete CDR3 protein is CASSISRQGIYYGYTF.

Worth noting for this clone: From the germline J gene comes the end of the CDR3, since the read stops 3 residues before it. The chain recombines TRBV19 with TRBJ1-1; tentative D call: TRBD1 (5 bases). This CDR3 comprises 15 residues. CDR1 is LNHDA and CDR2 is SQIVND in the germline V gene (reference sequence). The V and J ends lost 3 bases and 3 bases respectively, with 14 bases between them. CDR3 DNA (partial): TGTGCCAGTAGTATGGTTGTGTGGGGGGACACTGAA. Translated, it gives CASSMVVWGDTE. The whole CDR3 sequence is CASSMVVWGDTEAFF.

With regard to this clone: The read ends 3 residues before the CDR3 terminus; that terminus is restored from the germline J gene. The genes are TRBV2 and TRBJ2-1, with 8 bases that match TRBD2. The V gene end was trimmed by 0 bases and the J gene end by 9 bases; junction bases not matched to a gene: 7. This CDR3 has 15 residues. Germline V gene lookup returns CDR1 SNHLY and CDR2 FYNNEI. CDR3 sequence: CASSEARLANGEQFF. The sequenced CDR3 bases are TGTGCCAGCAGTGAAGCCCGACTAGCGAATGGTGAG.

A remark on this clone: The missing CDR3 end, 3 residues past where the read stops, is filled in from the germline J gene. The V and J genes are TRBV29-1 and TRBJ2-2; 9 bases align to TRBD1. CDR1 and CDR2 (germline): SQVTM, ANQGSEA. The trim removed 4 bases at V and 3 bases at J, leaving 9 bases unmatched. This CDR3 comprises 16 residues. The sequenced part of the CDR3 DNA is TGCAGCGTTGGCCCTTTTGACAGGGGGGACACCGGGGAG. It is translated as CSVGPFDRGDTGE. The CDR3 in its entirety is CSVGPFDRGDTGELFF.

As concerns this clone: The read ends 3 residues early relative to the CDR3; the germline J gene fills the gap. This chain uses TRBV20-1 with TRBJ1-1; a weak D match, TRBD1 (5 bases). Trimming took off 0 bases at V and 2 bases at J, with 13 bases between the two ends. The CDR3 loop spans 15 amino acids. From germline, CDR1 is DFQATT and CDR2 SNEGSKA (reference sequence). This chain's CDR3 is CSAREGEGINTEAFF. Incomplete CDR3 DNA: TGCAGTGCTAGAGAAGGAGAGGGGATAAACACTGAA.

About this clone itself: With the read ending 3 residues before the CDR3 end, the germline J gene is used to fill in that end. This chain connects TRBV29-1 to TRBJ1-2, with 8 positions matching TRBD1. Unmatched junction bases numbered 7, after V lost 6 bases and J lost 4 bases. In germline, CDR1 is SQVTM, CDR2 ANQGSEA. The CDR3 covers 13 residues. CDR3 DNA, as far as it was read: TGCAGCGTGGACAGGGAGGAGGGCTATGGC. Protein: CSVDREEGYG. The complete CDR3 reads CSVDREEGYGYTF. Using reference TRBV29-1 and TRBJ1-2 for the parts outside the CDR3, the full variable domain is SAVISQKPSRDICQRGTSLTIQCQVDSQVTMMFWYRQQPGQSLTLIATANQGSEATYESGFVIDKFPISRPNLTFSTLTVSNMSPEDSSIYLCSVDREEGYGYTFGSGTRLTVV.

On this clone: Read data end 3 residues before the CDR3 end; the end is taken from the germline J gene. The chain has TRBV19 and TRBJ2-6, with 13 bases that match TRBD2. The germline V gene has CDR1 LNHDA and CDR2 SQIVND (reference sequence). This CDR3 has 18 amino acids. V was pared by 4 bases and J by 0 bases, with 3 bases of the junction left unmatched. The CDR3 sequence is CASSRTSGGLSGANVLTF. Incomplete CDR3 DNA: TGTGCCAGTAGTAGGACTAGCGGGGGCCTCTCTGGGGCCAACGTC. Complete variable domain (other parts from reference TRBV19 and TRBJ2-6): DGGITQSPKYLFRKEGQNVTLSCEQNLNHDAMYWYRQDPGQGLRLIYYSQIVNDFQKGDIAEGYSVSREKKESFPLTVTSAQKNPTAFYLCASSRTSGGLSGANVLTFGAGSRLTVL.

Of note for this clone: The read terminates 3 residues ahead of where the CDR3 ends, so the germline J gene completes it. V gene TRBV20-1 combines with J gene TRBJ2-1; unclear D gene. The V and J ends lost 8 bases and 0 bases respectively, with 11 bases between them. The CDR3 is made up of 13 amino acids. The germline V gene encodes CDR1 DFQATT and CDR2 SNEGSKA (reference sequence). The sequenced part of the CDR3 DNA is TGCAGTACTCACAGAAACTCCTACAATGAG. Translation gives CSTHRNSYNE. The full CDR3 protein reads CSTHRNSYNEQFF.

As to this clone: With the read ending 3 residues before the CDR3 end, the germline J gene is used to fill in that end. The chain carries TRBV30 and TRBJ2-5; TRBD1 matches at 7 bases. The germline V gene encodes CDR1 GTSNPN and CDR2 SVGIG (reference sequence). V lost 3 bases and J lost 1; bases outside the gene matches: 8. The CDR3 consists of 15 residues. The sequenced CDR3 bases are TGTGCCTGGAGCCTACTAAGGGACAGCCAAGAGACC. Protein sequence: CAWSLLRDSQET. The whole CDR3 protein is CAWSLLRDSQETQYF.

For this clone: The read ends 3 residues before the CDR3 terminus; that terminus is restored from the germline J gene. V is TRBV19 and J is TRBJ2-7, with 9 bases matching TRBD1. Per germline, CDR1 LNHDA and CDR2 SQIVND (reference sequence). The CDR3 extends over 15 amino acids. V lost 5 bases to trimming and J lost 5 bases; unmatched junction nucleotides: 10. CDR3 amino acids: CASSPGTGLRDEQYF. The CDR3 bases that were read are TGTGCCAGTAGTCCGGGGACAGGGTTAAGGGACGAG. The full variable domain, rest sourced from reference TRBV19 and TRBJ2-7, is DGGITQSPKYLFRKEGQNVTLSCEQNLNHDAMYWYRQDPGQGLRLIYYSQIVNDFQKGDIAEGYSVSREKKESFPLTVTSAQKNPTAFYLCASSPGTGLRDEQYFGPGTRLTVT.

As concerns this clone: The missing CDR3 end, 3 residues past where the read stops, is filled in from the germline J gene. The chain carries TRBV23-1 and TRBJ2-7, with TRBD1 matching over 11 bases. Being an ORF, TRBV23-1 has a function that is uncertain. Losses at the gene ends were 3 bases for V and 5 bases for J; bases not matched to a gene: 15. The CDR3 spans 18 residues. CDR3 bases read: TGCGCCAGCAGTCAGTCCTCGCTGTTGGGACAGGGGGAAAACGAG. It translates to CASSQSSLLGQGENE. The full CDR3 reads CASSQSSLLGQGENEQYF.

Of note for this clone: With the read ending 3 residues before the CDR3 end, the germline J gene is used to fill in that end. This specimen includes other DNA sequences encoding the same CDR3. V usage is TRBV7-9 and J usage is TRBJ2-1; D unresolved. The V end lost 3 bases, the J end lost 6 bases, and 6 bases lay between the germline ends. This CDR3 is 12 amino acids long. CDR1 and CDR2 from the germline V gene are SEHNR and FQNEAQ (reference sequence). The CDR3 is CASSLPGNEQFF. The sequenced CDR3 bases are TGTGCCAGCAGCTTGCCAGGCAATGAG. The whole variable domain, remainder taken from reference TRBV7-9 and TRBJ2-1, is DTGVSQNPRHKITKRGQNVTFRCDPISEHNRLYWYRQTLGQGPEFLTYFQNEAQLEKSRLLSDRFSAERPKGSFSTLEIQRTEQGDSAMYLCASSLPGNEQFFGPGTRLTVL.

In the case of this clone: The missing CDR3 end, 3 residues past where the read stops, is filled in from the germline J gene. The J gene is TRBJ2-2, the V gene TRBV19, with 8 bases fitting TRBD2. The germline V gene has CDR1 LNHDA and CDR2 SQIVND (reference sequence). The CDR3 spans 15 residues. The ends lost 4 bases at V and 7 bases at J; junction bases unmatched: 8. The CDR3 reads CASSTGLDVSGELFF. The part of the CDR3 DNA that was read is TGTGCCAGTAGTACGGGACTAGACGTTAGCGGGGAG.

CDR3 in amino acids: CASSLAYGQVSYNEQFF. CDR3 DNA (partial): TGTGCCAGCAGCTTAGCCTATGGACAGGTTAGCTACAATGAG. The chain combines TRBV7-2 with TRBJ2-1, with TRBD1 matching 7 bases. The CDR3 end falls 3 residues outside the read, so it is completed with the germline J gene. After removal of 0 bases from V and 3 bases from J, the junction contained 8 bases not matched to a gene. Germline CDR1 and CDR2: SGHTA and FQGNSA. CDR3 length: 17 amino acids.

CDR3 loop: CASSLFRVGYNEQFF. The DNA read from the CDR3 is TGTGCCAGCAGCTTATTCAGGGTGGGATACAATGAG. This chain links TRBV11-2 with TRBJ2-1; TRBD1 might be the D (5 bases). The sequenced fragment ends 3 residues before the CDR3 boundary, so the rest is inferred from the germline J gene. Trimming shortened V by 2 bases and J by 4 bases, and 12 bases separated the two germline ends. Per germline, CDR1 SGHAT and CDR2 FQNNGV. The CDR3 runs to 15 residues.

As to this clone: The observed sequence ends 3 residues before the CDR3 terminus, with the missing tail filled in from the germline J gene. This chain links TRBV7-6 with TRBJ1-2, with TRBD1 identical over 9 bases. CDR1 and CDR2 from the germline V gene are SGHVS and FNYEAQ. The CDR3 covers 14 residues. The chain's CDR3 is CASSLLQGAHGYTF. Incomplete CDR3 DNA: TGTGCCAGCAGTCTACTACAGGGGGCGCACGGC.

With regard to this clone: The read comes to an end 3 residues before the CDR3 does, leaving the germline J gene to fill in the end. The chain has TRBV7-9 and TRBJ1-2, with 8 bases identical to TRBD1. Germline-derived CDR1 and CDR2 are SEHNR and FQNEAQ (reference sequence). There are 15 residues in the CDR3. The CDR3 bases that were read are TGTGCCAGCAGCTTCCCGGGACAGGAAGTTTGGGGC. Its translation: CASSFPGQEVWG. The whole CDR3 protein is CASSFPGQEVWGYTF.

A note on this clone: The read is 3 residues too short to cover the CDR3 end, so that end is filled in from the germline J gene. The chain employs TRBV19 and TRBJ1-5, with 9 positions matching TRBD1. In germline, CDR1 is LNHDA, CDR2 SQIVND (reference sequence). Unmatched junction bases numbered 12, after V lost 0 bases and J lost 0 bases. The CDR3 is 20 residues long. The CDR3 is CASSIDLLGQGPPSNQPQHF. The sequenced CDR3 bases are TGTGCCAGTAGTATAGATCTATTGGGACAGGGTCCTCCTAGCAATCAGCCC.

Worth noting for this clone: The DNA ends 3 residues before the CDR3 does, and the rest of the CDR3 is filled in from the germline J gene. V usage is TRBV7-7 and J usage is TRBJ2-7; 7 nucleotides agree with TRBD1. Germline-derived CDR1 and CDR2 are SSHAT and FNYEAQ (reference sequence). The junction had 11 bases not matched to a gene; V was cut back by 6 bases and J by 6 bases. CDR3 length equals 14 residues. The sequenced CDR3 bases are TGTGCCAGCAGTATCGACAGGGATGGCGGCGAG. Protein sequence: CASSIDRDGGE. The whole CDR3 protein is CASSIDRDGGEQYF.

Concerning this clone: The read ends 3 residues before the CDR3 terminus; that terminus is restored from the germline J gene. This chain joins TRBV2 and TRBJ1-5, with D possibly matching TRBD1 (6 bases). The CDR3 consists of 15 residues. Germline CDR1 SNHLY, CDR2 FYNNEI. V was shortened by 5 bases and J by 3 bases, with 14 bases between the two germline ends. CDR3 residues: CASSPGTLDNQPQHF. The part of the CDR3 DNA that was read is TGTGCCAGCAGTCCCGGGACACTAGACAATCAGCCC. The variable domain in full, completed from reference TRBV2 and TRBJ1-5, reads EPEVTQTPSHQVTQMGQEVILRCVPISNHLYFYWYRQILGQKVEFLVSFYNNEISEKSEIFDDQFSVERPDGSNFTLKIRSTKLEDSAMYFCASSPGTLDNQPQHFGDGTRLSIL.

In the case of this clone: Read coverage stops 3 residues before the CDR3 terminus; the germline J gene supplies the remainder. This chain uses TRBV11-2 with TRBJ2-1; no definite D call. The ends were cut back, 1 base at V and 3 bases at J, with 10 bases in the middle. The CDR3 contains 15 residues. Germline V gives CDR1 SGHAT, CDR2 FQNNGV. The chain's CDR3 is CASSLGSVDYNEQFF. The CDR3 bases that were read are TGTGCCAGCAGCTTAGGGAGCGTAGACTACAATGAG.

In the case of this clone: The sequenced fragment ends 3 residues before the CDR3 boundary, so the rest is inferred from the germline J gene. The J gene is TRBJ1-6, the V gene TRBV5-1; D possibly corresponds to TRBD1 (6 bases). Trimming cost V 3 bases and J 5 bases, with 9 bases left between them. The CDR3 covers 14 residues. The germline V gene has CDR1 SGHRS and CDR2 YFSETQ. The sequenced part of the CDR3 DNA is TGCGCCAGCAGCTGGGGACAAGATAATTCACCC. This sequence encodes CASSWGQDNSP. The full CDR3 protein reads CASSWGQDNSPLHF.

In the case of this clone: Read sequence stops 3 residues before the CDR3 end, and the germline J gene provides the missing end. This sequence joins TRBV19 and TRBJ1-1; the match to TRBD1 covers 10 bases. There are 14 residues in the CDR3. CDR1 is LNHDA, CDR2 SQIVND, per germline (reference sequence). V gave up 5 bases and J gave up 5 bases; unmatched junction bases: 5. The sequenced part of the CDR3 DNA is TGTGCCAGTAGTCGGGACAGGGGTGAGACTGAA. Residues: CASSRDRGETE. The CDR3 as a whole reads CASSRDRGETEAFF.

As for this clone: The CDR3 extends 3 residues past the end of the read, so its final part is completed from the germline J gene. V usage is TRBV7-6 and J usage is TRBJ1-6, with 7 bases that match TRBD1. J lost 9 bases, V lost 5 bases, and 7 bases had no gene match. This CDR3 region has 14 residues. From germline, CDR1 is SGHVS and CDR2 FNYEAQ. CDR3 amino acids: CASSEDRVGSPLHF. CDR3 DNA, as far as it was read: TGTGCCAGCAGCGAAGACAGGGTCGGTTCACCC.

The sequenced CDR3 bases are TGTGCCAGCAGTTTATTTCAGGCAGTCGATGAAAAA. Protein: CASSLFQAVDEK. The entire CDR3 sequence reads CASSLFQAVDEKLFF. The chain is built from TRBV28 and TRBJ1-4; D uncertain. The CDR3 end is not reached by the read, which stops 3 residues before it; the germline J gene fills it in. CDR3 length: 15 residues. Germline values: CDR1 MDHEN, CDR2 SYDVKM. Deletions cut 1 base from V and 6 bases from J, with 12 bases between.

Concerning this clone itself: The CDR3 is cut off 3 residues early in the read; its end comes from the germline J gene. The rearrangement uses TRBV11-2 and TRBJ2-3, with D possibly TRBD1 on 5 matching bases. Trimming pared 6 bases from V and 0 bases from J, leaving 13 bases between. The germline CDR1 and CDR2 sequences are SGHAT and FQNNGV. The CDR3 consists of 15 residues. CDR3: CASSWGGTSTDTQYF. The CDR3 bases that were read are TGTGCCAGCAGTTGGGGCGGTACTAGCACAGATACG.